The clone carrying this T cell receptor beta chain occurred a few times. Each CDR3 protein gets one entry after TCRdb re-called the RT-PCR reads with MiXCR. The sample comprises roughly 960,000 distinct CDR3 sequences, more than 15% of which are singletons, and 5% to 6.5% rests with the top ten. This sample is drawn from a study of patients and donors after allogeneic stem cell transplantation. The TCR originated in a human donor who was either an allogeneic HSCT recipient or a stem cell or donor lymphocyte infusion donor (not recorded which). It is not recorded whose cells these are; they may come from a transplant donor. The sample consisted of blood, either unsorted or a sorted T cell fraction (not recorded which).

The CDR3 DNA is TGCAGTGCTCTCAGGGGGGGAAGCAATCAGCCCCAGCATTTT. Translation gives CSALRGGSNQPQHF. The V gene is TRBV20-1, the J gene TRBJ1-5, with TRBD1 identical over 7 bases. This CDR3 has 14 residues. V shed 5 bases, J shed 1 base, and the junction held 5 bases outside the gene matches. The germline CDR1 and CDR2 sequences are DFQATT and SNEGSKA (reference sequence).